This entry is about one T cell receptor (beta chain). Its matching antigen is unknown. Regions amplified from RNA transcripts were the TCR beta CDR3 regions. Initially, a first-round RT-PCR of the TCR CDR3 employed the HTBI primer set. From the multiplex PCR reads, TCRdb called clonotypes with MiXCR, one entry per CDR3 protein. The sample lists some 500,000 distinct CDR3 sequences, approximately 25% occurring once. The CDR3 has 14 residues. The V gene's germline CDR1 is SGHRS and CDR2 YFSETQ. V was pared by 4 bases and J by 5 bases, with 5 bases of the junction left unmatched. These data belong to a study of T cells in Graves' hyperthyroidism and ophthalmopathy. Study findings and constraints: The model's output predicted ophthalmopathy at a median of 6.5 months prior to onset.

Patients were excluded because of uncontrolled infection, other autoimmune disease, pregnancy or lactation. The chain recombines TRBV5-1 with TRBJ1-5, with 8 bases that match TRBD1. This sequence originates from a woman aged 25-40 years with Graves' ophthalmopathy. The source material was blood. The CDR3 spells CASSPGGWDQPQHF. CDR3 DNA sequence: TGCGCCAGCAGCCCAGGGGGCTGGGATCAGCCCCAGCATTTT.